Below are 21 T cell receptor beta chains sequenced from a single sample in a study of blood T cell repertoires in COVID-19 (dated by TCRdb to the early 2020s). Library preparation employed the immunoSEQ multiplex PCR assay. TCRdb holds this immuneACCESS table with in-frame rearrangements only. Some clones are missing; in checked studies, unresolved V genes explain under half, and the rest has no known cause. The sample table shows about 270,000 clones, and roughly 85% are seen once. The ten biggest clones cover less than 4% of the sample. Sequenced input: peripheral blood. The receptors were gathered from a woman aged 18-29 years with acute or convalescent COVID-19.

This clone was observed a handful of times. The CDR3, as DNA: TGTGCCAGTAGTCCCACCGGGACTAGTGCCTACGAGCAGTACTTC. Amino acids: CASSPTGTSAYEQYF. This chain joins TRBV19 and TRBJ2-7; 8 bases align to TRBD2. CDR3 length equals 15 residues. Germline loops: CDR1 LNHDA, CDR2 SQIVND (reference sequence). The V segment lost 5 bases and the J segment 2 bases; nucleotides outside the gene matches: 8.

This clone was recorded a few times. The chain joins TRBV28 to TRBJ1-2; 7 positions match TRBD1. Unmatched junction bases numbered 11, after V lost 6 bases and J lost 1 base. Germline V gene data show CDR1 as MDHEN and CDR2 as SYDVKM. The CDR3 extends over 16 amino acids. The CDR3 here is CASRTATGLVNYGYTF. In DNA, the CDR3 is TGTGCCAGCAGGACCGCGACAGGGTTAGTTAACTATGGCTACACCTTC.

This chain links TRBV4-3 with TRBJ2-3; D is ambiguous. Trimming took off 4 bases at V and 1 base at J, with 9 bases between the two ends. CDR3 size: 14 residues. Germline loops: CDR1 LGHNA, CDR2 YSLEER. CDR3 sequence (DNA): TGCGCCAGCAGCCTAGTCACGGGCACAGATACGCAGTATTTT. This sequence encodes CASSLVTGTDTQYF.

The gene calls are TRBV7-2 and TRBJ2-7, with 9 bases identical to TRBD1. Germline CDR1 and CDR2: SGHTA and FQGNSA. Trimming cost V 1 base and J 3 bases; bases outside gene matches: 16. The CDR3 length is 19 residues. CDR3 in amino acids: CASSLGTQGAFRGSYEQYF. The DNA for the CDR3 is TGTGCCAGCAGCTTAGGAACACAGGGGGCTTTTAGGGGGAGCTACGAGCAGTACTTC. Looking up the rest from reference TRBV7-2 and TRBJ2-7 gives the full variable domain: GAGVSQSPSNKVTEKGKDVELRCDPISGHTALYWYRQSLGQGLEFLIYFQGNSAPDKSGLPSDRFSAERTGGSVSTLTIQRTQQEDSAVYLCASSLGTQGAFRGSYEQYFGPGTRLTVT.

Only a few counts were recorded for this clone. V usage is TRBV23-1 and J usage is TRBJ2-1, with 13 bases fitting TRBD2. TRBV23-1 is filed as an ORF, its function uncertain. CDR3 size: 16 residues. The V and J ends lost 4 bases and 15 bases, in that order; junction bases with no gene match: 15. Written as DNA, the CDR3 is TGCGCCAGCAGTCTTCGGACTAGCGGGAGTTCACTTGACGGGTTCTTC. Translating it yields CASSLRTSGSSLDGFF.

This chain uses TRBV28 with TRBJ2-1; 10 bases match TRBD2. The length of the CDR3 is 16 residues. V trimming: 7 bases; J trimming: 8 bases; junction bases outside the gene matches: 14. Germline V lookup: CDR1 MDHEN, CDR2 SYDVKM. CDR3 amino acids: CASTRRASGSVYEQFF. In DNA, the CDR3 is TGTGCCAGCACCCGGCGGGCTAGCGGGAGCGTGTATGAGCAGTTCTTC.

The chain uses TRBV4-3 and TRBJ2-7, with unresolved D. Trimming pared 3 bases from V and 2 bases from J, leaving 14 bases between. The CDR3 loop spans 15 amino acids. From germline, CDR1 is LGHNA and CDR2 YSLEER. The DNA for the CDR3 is TGCGCCAGCAGCCAGTCTTGGCAGGCGACCTACGAGCAGTACTTC. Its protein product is CASSQSWQATYEQYF.

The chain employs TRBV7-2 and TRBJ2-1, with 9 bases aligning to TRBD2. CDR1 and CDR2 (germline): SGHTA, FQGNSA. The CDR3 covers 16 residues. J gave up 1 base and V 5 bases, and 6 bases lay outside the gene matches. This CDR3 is CASSRNSGRSYNEQFF. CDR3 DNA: TGTGCCAGCAGCCGGAATAGCGGGAGATCCTACAATGAGCAGTTCTTC.

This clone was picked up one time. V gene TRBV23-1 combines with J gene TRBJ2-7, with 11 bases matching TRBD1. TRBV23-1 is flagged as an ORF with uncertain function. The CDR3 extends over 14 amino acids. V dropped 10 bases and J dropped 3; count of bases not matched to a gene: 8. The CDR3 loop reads CAKMSGQGDYEQYF. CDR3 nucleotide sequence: TGCGCCAAGATGTCGGGACAGGGGGACTACGAGCAGTACTTC.

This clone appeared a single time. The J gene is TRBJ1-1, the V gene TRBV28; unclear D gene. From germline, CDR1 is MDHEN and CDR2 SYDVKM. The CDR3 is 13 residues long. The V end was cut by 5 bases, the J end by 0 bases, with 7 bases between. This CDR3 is CASSLSLNTEAFF. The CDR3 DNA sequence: TGTGCCAGCAGTCTTAGTTTGAACACTGAAGCTTTCTTT.

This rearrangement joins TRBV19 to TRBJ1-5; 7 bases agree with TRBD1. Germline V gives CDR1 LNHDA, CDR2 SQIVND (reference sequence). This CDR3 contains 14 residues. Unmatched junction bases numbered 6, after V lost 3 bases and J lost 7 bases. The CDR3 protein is CASSIEQGIQPQHF. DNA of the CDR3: TGTGCCAGTAGTATCGAACAGGGGATACAGCCCCAGCATTTT.

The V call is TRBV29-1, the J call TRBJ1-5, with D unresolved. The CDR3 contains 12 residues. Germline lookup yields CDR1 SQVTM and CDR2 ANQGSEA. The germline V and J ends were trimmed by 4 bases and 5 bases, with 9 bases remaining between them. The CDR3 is CSVGEAHQPQHF. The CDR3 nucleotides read TGCAGCGTTGGTGAGGCGCATCAGCCCCAGCATTTT.

The CDR3 here is CASSLVGGSSGNTIYF. CDR3 sequence (DNA): TGTGCCAGCAGCTTAGTCGGCGGGAGCTCTGGAAACACCATATATTTT. The chain combines TRBV7-2 with TRBJ1-3; D not certain. Germline CDR1 SGHTA, CDR2 FQGNSA. The V end lost 1 base, the J end lost 0 bases, and 10 bases lay between the germline ends. The CDR3 extends over 16 amino acids.

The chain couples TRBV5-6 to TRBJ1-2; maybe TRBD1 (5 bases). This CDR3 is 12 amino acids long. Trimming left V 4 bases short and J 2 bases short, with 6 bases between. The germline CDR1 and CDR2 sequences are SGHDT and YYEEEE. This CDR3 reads CASSPGNYGYTF. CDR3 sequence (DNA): TGTGCCAGCAGCCCAGGGAACTATGGCTACACCTTC.

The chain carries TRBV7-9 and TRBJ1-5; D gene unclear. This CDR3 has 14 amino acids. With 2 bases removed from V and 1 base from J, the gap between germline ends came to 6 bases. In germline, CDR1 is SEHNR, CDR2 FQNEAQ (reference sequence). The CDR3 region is CASSLSPSNQPQHF. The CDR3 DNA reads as TGTGCCAGCAGCTTATCCCCGAGCAATCAGCCCCAGCATTTT.

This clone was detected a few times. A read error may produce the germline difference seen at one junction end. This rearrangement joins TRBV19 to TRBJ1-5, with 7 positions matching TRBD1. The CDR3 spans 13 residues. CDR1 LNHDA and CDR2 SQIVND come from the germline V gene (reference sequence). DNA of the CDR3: TGTGCCAGTACTATACAGGGGAATCAGCCCCAGCATTTT. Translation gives CASTIQGNQPQHF.

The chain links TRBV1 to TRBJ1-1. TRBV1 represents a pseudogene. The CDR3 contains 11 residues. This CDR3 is CTAMRNTEAFF. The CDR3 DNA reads TGCACCGCGATGCGGAACACTGAAGCTTTCTTT.

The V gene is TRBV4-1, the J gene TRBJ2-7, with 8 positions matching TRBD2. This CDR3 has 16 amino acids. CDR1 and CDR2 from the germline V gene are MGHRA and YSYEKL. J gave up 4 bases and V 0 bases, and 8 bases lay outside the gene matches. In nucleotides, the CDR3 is TGCGCCAGCAGCCAAGATCCAGCGGGAGTATCATACGAGCAGTACTTC. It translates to CASSQDPAGVSYEQYF.

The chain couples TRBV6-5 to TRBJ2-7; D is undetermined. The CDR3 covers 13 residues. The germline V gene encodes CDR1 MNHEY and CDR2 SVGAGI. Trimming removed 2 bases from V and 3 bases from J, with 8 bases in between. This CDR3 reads CASSYDMFYEQYF. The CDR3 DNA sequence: TGTGCCAGCAGTTACGACATGTTCTACGAGCAGTACTTC.

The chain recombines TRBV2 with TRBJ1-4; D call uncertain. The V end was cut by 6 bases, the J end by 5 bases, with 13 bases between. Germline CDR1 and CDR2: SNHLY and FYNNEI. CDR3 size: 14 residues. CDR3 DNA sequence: TGTGCCAGCAGAGACGGAGCCCTAAATGAAAAACTGTTTTTT. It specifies CASRDGALNEKLFF.

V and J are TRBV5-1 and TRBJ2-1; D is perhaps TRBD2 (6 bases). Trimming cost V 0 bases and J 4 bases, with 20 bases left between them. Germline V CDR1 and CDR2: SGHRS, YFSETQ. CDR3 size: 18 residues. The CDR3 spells CASSLGVGGAERYNEQFF. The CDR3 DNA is TGCGCCAGCAGCTTGGGGGTCGGCGGGGCCGAAAGATACAATGAGCAGTTCTTC.